The sequence of this TCR beta chain was determined in a study of blood T cell repertoires in COVID-19. Study-level background: Donors in the United States, Italy and Spain gave samples during acute or convalescent COVID-19. Sources were T cells, B-cell-depleted T cells, or PBMCs; the material itself was cDNA or gDNA.

V lost 3 bases to trimming and J lost 4 bases, with 10 bases between them. This CDR3 has 13 amino acids. Per the germline V gene, CDR1 is MNHNS and CDR2 is SASEGT. Per the study methods: The authors estimated nucleated cell counts from reference gene primer amplification. Assay: immunoSEQ multiplex PCR; the TCRdb copy retains only in-frame clones and omits some. That table furnishes V, J and clone size, whereas the DNA furnished D and trimming. The data contain 250,000 to 300,000 clones, roughly 85% of them singletons. The sample taken for sequencing was peripheral blood. The rearrangement uses TRBV6-1 and TRBJ2-7; D gene ambiguous. This clonotype originated in a man in his forties or fifties with active or convalescent COVID-19. The CDR3 spells CASSEPEIYEQYF. The CDR3, as DNA: TGTGCCAGCAGTGAGCCGGAGATATACGAGCAGTACTTC.